The clone carrying this T cell receptor (beta chain) was seen repeatedly, ten times or more. The antigen is undetermined. This sample stems from a study of T-cell reconstitution after alpha-beta-depleted transplantation in children. A TCRbeta library incorporating unique molecular identifiers was prepared. TCRdb analysed the PCR reads with MiXCR anew, one entry per CDR3 protein. The table shows around 450,000 distinct CDR3 sequences, with more than 9% occurring only once. Germline V gene data show CDR1 as LNHNV and CDR2 as YYDKDF (reference sequence). The CDR3 is 16 residues long. Losses at the gene ends were 1 base for V and 4 bases for J; bases not matched to a gene: 4. Study conclusions and caveats: Certain patients had high TCRbeta diversity at day 60, and it came from recipient T cells and thymic progenitors that survived. One year post-transplant, T-cell counts and diversity were largely derived from T cells produced anew. Expanded graft clones, several hundred of them, were reportedly the source of alpha-beta T cells about two months after transplant.

The V gene is TRBV15, the J gene TRBJ1-5; 10 positions agree with TRBD1. The sequenced sample was PBMCs, obtained before TCRalphabeta/CD19-depleted stem cell transplant. The receptor comes from a child between 2 and 9 years old with inherited bone marrow failure, due to receive a stem cell transplant. The chain's CDR3 is CATSRGDRGGNQPQHF. CDR3 DNA: TGTGCCACCAGCAGAGGGGACAGGGGCGGGAATCAGCCCCAGCATTTT. The full variable domain, its missing parts supplied by reference TRBV15 and TRBJ1-5, is DAMVIQNPRYQVTQFGKPVTLSCSQTLNHNVMYWYQQKSSQAPKLLFHYYDKDFNNEADTPDNFQSRRPNTSFCFLDIRSPGLGDTAMYLCATSRGDRGGNQPQHFGDGTRLSIL.